The clone carrying this T cell receptor (beta chain) was seen many times. Its specificity is unknown. These data come from a study of T-cell memory formation after mild COVID-19. Study summary: TCR clusters showed largely donor specificity.

Each CDR3 protein gets one entry after TCRdb re-called the 5' RACE reads with MiXCR. The sample lists roughly 340,000 distinct CDR3 sequences, roughly 19% occurring once. The CDR3 is 13 amino acids. Trimming took off 3 bases at V and 3 bases at J, with 8 bases between the two ends. The study, taken as a whole, reports: Clones that got smaller from day 15 to 85 had even CD4/CD8, while clones growing later tipped toward CD4+. Second-wave clones peaking on day 37 lacked confirmed SARS-CoV-2 specificity.

Sequenced: PBMCs or a T cell subset sorted from them (not recorded which). The TCR was taken from a man aged 18 to 30 who had mild COVID-19 (a few samples of this study predate the infection). Cell type and time point are not known. The V call is TRBV12-3 or TRBV12-4, the J call TRBJ2-5; TRBD1 might be the D (6 bases). CDR3 DNA sequence: TGTGCCAGCAGTTTCTCAGGGGAAGAGACCCAGTACTTC. Protein: CASSFSGEETQYF.